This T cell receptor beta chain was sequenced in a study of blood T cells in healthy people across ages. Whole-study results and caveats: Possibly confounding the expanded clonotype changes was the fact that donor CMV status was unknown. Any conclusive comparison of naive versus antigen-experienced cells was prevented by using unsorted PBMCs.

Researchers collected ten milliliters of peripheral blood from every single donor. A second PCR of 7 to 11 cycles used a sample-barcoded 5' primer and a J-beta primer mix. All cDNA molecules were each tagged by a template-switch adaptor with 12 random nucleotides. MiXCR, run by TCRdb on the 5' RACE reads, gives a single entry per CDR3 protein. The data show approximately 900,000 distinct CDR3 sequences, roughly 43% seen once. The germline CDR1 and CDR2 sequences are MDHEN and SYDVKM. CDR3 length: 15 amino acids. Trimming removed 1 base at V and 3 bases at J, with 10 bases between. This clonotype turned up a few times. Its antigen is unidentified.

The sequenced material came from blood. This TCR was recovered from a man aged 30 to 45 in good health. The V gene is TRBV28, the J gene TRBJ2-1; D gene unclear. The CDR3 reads CASSLLRAVYNEQFF. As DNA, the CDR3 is TGTGCCAGCAGTTTATTAAGGGCCGTCTACAATGAGCAGTTCTTC.